This T cell receptor beta chain stems from a study of cytomegalovirus exposure and HLA in healthy donors. Across the study: In a previous analysis, 117 million unique TCR beta sequences were found from 170 million or so T cells. The study's findings and limits: Analyzed later, most CMV-associated TCR beta chains appeared HLA-restricted.

The CDR3 covers 14 residues. Germline V CDR1 and CDR2: LNHDA, SQIVND (reference sequence). Trimming left V 8 bases short and J 3 bases short, with 11 bases between. It was with 60 Vbeta and 13 Jbeta primers that the PCR ran. Sequenced by immunoSEQ multiplex PCR; TCRdb stores in-frame clones only, minus some. The table records about 130,000 clones, about four fifths of them present only once. As for this clone: Its specificity is unknown.

Sequencing was carried out using PBMCs. The origin of this receptor is a man aged 18-30 years in good health and CMV-seronegative. This rearrangement joins TRBV19 to TRBJ1-6, with D tentatively TRBD1 (5 bases). The chain's CDR3 is CASGRDYYNSPLHF. The CDR3, as DNA: TGTGCCAGTGGCCGGGACTACTATAATTCACCCCTCCACTTT.